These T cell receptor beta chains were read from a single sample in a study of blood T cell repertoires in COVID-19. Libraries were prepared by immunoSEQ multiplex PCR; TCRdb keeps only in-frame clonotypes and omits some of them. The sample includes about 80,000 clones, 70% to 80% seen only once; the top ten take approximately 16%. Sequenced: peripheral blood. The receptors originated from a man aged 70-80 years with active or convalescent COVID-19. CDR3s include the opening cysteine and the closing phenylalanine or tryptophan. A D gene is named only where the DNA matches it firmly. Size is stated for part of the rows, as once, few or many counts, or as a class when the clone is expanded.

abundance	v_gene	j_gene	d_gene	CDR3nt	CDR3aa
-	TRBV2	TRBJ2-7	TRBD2	TGTGCCAGCAGCAGGAGTACTCTAGCGGGGGGCCACGAGCAGTACTTC	CASSRSTLAGGHEQYF
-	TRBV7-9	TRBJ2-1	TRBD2	TGTGCCAGCAGCTTTGGACTAGCCCACAATGAGCAGTTCTTC	CASSFGLAHNEQFF
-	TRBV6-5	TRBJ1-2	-	TGTGCCAGCAGTTCCCAGCCGGGCGGGGCCAACTATGGCTACACCTTC	CASSSQPGGANYGYTF
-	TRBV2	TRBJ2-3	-	TGTGCCAGCAGACTATTAGAAGATACGCAGTATTTT	CASRLLEDTQYF
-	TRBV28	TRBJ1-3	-	TGTGCCAGCACCCTGGCTGTTTCTGGAAACACCATATATTTT	CASTLAVSGNTIYF
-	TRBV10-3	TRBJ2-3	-	TGTGCCATCAGTGAAGAGTTCCCTACGCAGTATTTT	CAISEEFPTQYF
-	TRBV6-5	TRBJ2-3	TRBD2	TGTGCCTCCGAGCGGGGTTGGTCGGATACGCAGTATTTT	CASERGWSDTQYF
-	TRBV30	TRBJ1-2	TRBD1	TGTGCCTGGGAACAGGGGTATGGCTACACCTTC	CAWEQGYGYTF
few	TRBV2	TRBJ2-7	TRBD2	TGTGCCAGCAGTGAGGGACTAGCGGGTTATCAGCAGTACTTC	CASSEGLAGYQQYF
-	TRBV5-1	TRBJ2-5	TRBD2	TGCGCCAGCAGCTTAGCTCAGACGGCGGGGGGGATTGCGGAGACCCAGTACTTC	CASSLAQTAGGIAETQYF
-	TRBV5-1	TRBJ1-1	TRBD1	TGCGCCAGCAGCTTTAGGGACAGGGAGGACACTGAAGCTTTCTTT	CASSFRDREDTEAFF
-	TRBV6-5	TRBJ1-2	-	TGTGCCATCGAGAAGTACAGGGATGGCTACACCTTC	CAIEKYRDGYTF
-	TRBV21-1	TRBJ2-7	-	TGTGCCAGCAGCATCCGTACTAGCGGAAGCTCCTACGAGCAGTACTTC	CASSIRTSGSSYEQYF
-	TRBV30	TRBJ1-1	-	TGTGCCTGGCGTTCCTCCGGGACTGAAGCTTTCTTT	CAWRSSGTEAFF
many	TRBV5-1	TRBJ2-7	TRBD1	TGCGCCAGCAGCTCGACAGGGTCGGGGACCTACGAGCAGTACTTC	CASSSTGSGTYEQYF
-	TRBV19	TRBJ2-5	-	TGTGCCAGTAGTATGGTAACAGGCCAAGAGACCCAGTACTTC	CASSMVTGQETQYF
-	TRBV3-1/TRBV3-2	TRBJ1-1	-	TGTGCCAGCAGCCAAGATAGAGCGGCTCCGGCTTTCTTT	CASSQDRAAPAFF
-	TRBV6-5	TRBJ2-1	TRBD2	TGTGCCAGCAGTTACGGCGGGGGGGCAAATGAGCAGTTCTTC	CASSYGGGANEQFF
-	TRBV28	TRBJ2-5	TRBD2	TGTGCCAGCAGTTCGACGACTAGCGGGGGTAACAAAGAGACCCAGTACTTC	CASSSTTSGGNKETQYF
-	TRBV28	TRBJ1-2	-	TGTGCCAGCAGTTTCCCACAGGGCCGCTATGGCTACACCTTC	CASSFPQGRYGYTF
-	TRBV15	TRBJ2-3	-	TGTGCCACCAGCAGAGATTTTAGTGATACGCAGTATTTT	CATSRDFSDTQYF
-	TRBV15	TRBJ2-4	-	TGTGCCACCAGCAGAGAACAGACGGCCAAAAACATTCAGTACTTC	CATSREQTAKNIQYF
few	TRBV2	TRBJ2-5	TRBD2	TGTGCCAGCAGTGTAGCGGGGGGACCACAAGGGCCGGAGACCCAGTACTTC	CASSVAGGPQGPETQYF
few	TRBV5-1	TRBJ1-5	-	TGCGCCAGCAGCTTGGGGCAGGAAAATCAGCCCCAGCATTTT	CASSLGQENQPQHF
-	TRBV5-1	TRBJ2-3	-	TGCGCCAGCAAGAGCACAGGGTTTGCAGATACGCAGTATTTT	CASKSTGFADTQYF
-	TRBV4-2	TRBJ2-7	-	TGTGCCAGCAGCCAAGATTGGCAGGGGTTCTACGAGCAGTACTTC	CASSQDWQGFYEQYF
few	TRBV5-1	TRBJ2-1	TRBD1	TGCGCCAGCAGCTTGGTGGCCGGGACAGCTTACAATGAGCAGTTCTTC	CASSLVAGTAYNEQFF
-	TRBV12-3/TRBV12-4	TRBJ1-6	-	TGTGCCAGCAGGCGCACCCATTCACCCCTCCACTTT	CASRRTHSPLHF
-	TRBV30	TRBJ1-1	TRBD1	TGTGCCTGGAGTCGCCGACAGGGCATAGCGGCTGAAGCTTTCTTT	CAWSRRQGIAAEAFF
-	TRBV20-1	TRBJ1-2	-	TGCAGTGTTAGGCGGGGCTATGGCTACACCTTC	CSVRRGYGYTF
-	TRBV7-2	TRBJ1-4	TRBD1	TGTGCCAGCAGCCTAGGGACAGTTAATGAAAAACTGTTTTTT	CASSLGTVNEKLFF
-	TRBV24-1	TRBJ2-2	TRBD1	TGTGCCACCAGTGAGAGACAGGGATTCGGGGAGCTGTTTTTT	CATSERQGFGELFF
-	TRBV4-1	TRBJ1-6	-	TGCGCCAGCAGCCAAGTTGGGCGAGAAAATTCACCCCTCCACTTT	CASSQVGRENSPLHF
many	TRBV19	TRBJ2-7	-	TGTGCCAGTAGTATAGGTCAGCTAGGAGGCGAGCAGTACTTC	CASSIGQLGGEQYF
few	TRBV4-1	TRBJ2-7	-	TGCGCCAGCAGCCAAGTAGGGGCCGAGCAGTACTTC	CASSQVGAEQYF
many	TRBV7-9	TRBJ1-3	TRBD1	TGTGCCAGCACCCTTACAGGGGGCTCCTCTGGAAACACCATATATTTT	CASTLTGGSSGNTIYF
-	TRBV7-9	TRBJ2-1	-	TGTGCCAGCAGCCCTACCCCAGGGACACCTAGGCATGAGCAGTTCTTC	CASSPTPGTPRHEQFF
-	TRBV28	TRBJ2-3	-	TGTGCCAGCAGTTTTACAGGACGTAATACGCAGTATTTT	CASSFTGRNTQYF
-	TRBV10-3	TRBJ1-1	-	TGTGCCATCAGTATAACCGAAACAGGGCGGGACACTGAAGCTTTCTTT	CAISITETGRDTEAFF
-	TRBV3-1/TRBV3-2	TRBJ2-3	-	TGTGCCAGCAGCCAAGGCTTGATAGGGGGGGGCCTCATCACAGATACGCAGTATTTT	CASSQGLIGGGLITDTQYF
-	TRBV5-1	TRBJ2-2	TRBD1	TGCGCCAGCAGCAGGTTGACAGGGGACACCGGGGAGCTGTTTTTT	CASSRLTGDTGELFF
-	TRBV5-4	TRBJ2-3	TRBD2	TGTGCCAGCAGCTCAAAGACTAGCGGAACCACAGATACGCAGTATTTT	CASSSKTSGTTDTQYF
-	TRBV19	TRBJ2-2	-	TGTGCCAGTAGCCCTAATGCAGGGCGGAACACCGGGGAGCTGTTTTTT	CASSPNAGRNTGELFF
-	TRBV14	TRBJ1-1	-	TGTGCCAGCAGCCTCGGTAGGAGCACTGAAGCTTTCTTT	CASSLGRSTEAFF
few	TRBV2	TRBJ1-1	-	TGTGCCAGCCGACAGGACACGAACACTGAAGCTTTCTTT	CASRQDTNTEAFF